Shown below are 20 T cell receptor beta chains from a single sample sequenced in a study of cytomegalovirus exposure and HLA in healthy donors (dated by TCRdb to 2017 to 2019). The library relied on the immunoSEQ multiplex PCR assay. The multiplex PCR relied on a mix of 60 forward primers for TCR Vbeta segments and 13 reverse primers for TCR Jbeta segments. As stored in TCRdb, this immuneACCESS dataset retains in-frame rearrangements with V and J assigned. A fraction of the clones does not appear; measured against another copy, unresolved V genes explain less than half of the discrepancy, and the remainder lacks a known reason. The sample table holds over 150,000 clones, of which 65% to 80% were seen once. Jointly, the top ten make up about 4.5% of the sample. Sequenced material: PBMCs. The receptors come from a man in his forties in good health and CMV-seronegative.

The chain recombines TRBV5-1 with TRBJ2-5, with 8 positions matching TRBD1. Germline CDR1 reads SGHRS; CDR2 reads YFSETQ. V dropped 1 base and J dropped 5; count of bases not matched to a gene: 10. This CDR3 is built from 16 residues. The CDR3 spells CASSLTRTGPMETQYF. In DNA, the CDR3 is TGCGCCAGCAGCTTGACCCGGACAGGGCCGATGGAGACCCAGTACTTC.

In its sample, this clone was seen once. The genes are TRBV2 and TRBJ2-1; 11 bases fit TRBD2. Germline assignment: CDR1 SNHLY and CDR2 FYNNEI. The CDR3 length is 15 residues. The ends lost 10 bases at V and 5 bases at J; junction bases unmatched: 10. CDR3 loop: CATKAGTSGNNEQFF. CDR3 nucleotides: TGTGCCACGAAGGCCGGGACTAGCGGCAACAATGAGCAGTTCTTC.

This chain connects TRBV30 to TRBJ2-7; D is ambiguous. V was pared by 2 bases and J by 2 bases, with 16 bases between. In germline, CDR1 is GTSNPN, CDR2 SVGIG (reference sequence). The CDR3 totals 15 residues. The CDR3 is CAWSNTNLQTYEQYF. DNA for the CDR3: TGTGCCTGGAGTAATACAAATTTACAAACCTACGAGCAGTACTTC.

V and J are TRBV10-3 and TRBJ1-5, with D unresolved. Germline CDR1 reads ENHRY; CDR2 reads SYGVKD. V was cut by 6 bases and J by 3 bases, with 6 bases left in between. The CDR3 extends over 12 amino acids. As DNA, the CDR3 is TGTGCCATCAGCGAACTCAATCAGCCCCAGCATTTT. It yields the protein CAISELNQPQHF.

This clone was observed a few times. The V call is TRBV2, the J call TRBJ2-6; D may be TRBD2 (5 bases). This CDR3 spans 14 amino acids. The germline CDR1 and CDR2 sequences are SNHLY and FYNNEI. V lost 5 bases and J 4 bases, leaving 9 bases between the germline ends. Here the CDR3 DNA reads TGTGCCAGCAGTCCCGGGGTGGGGGCCAACGTCCTGACTTTC. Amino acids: CASSPGVGANVLTF.

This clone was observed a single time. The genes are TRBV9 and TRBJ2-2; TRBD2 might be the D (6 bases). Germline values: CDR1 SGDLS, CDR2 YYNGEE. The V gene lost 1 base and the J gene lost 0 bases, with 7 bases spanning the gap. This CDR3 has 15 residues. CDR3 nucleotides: TGTGCCAGCAGCGTAACGGGGGCGAACACCGGGGAGCTGTTTTTT. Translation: CASSVTGANTGELFF.

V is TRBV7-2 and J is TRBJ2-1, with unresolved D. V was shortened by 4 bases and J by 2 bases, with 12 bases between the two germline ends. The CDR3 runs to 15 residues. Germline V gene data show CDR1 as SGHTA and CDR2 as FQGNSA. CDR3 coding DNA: TGTGCCAGCAGCTCCCCCTCCGGAGCCTACAATGAGCAGTTCTTC. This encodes CASSSPSGAYNEQFF.

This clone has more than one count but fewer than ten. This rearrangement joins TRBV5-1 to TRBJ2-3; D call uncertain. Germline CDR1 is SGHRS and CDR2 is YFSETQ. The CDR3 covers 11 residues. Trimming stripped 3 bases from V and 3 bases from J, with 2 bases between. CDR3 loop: CASSSTDTQYF. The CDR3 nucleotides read TGCGCCAGCAGCTCGACAGATACGCAGTATTTT.

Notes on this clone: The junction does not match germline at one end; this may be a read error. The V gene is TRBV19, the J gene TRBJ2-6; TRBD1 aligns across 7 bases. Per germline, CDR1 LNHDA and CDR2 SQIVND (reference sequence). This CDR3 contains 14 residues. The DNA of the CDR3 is TGTGCCAGCTCCGGGCCAGGGGGTGTTAACGGCCTGACTTTC. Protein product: CASSGPGGVNGLTF.

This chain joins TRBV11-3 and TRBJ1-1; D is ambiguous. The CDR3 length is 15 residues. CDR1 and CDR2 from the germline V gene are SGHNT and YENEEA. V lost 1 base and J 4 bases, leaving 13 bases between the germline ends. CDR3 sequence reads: CASSLAGTGSTEAFF. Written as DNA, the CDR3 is TGTGCCAGCAGCTTAGCCGGAACGGGAAGCACTGAAGCTTTCTTT.

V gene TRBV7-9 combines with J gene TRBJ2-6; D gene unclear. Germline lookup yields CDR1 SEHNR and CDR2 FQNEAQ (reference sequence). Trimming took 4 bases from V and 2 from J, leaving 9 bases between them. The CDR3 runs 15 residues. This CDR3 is CASSSLGAGANVLTF. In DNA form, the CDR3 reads TGTGCCAGCAGCTCACTGGGCGCTGGGGCCAACGTCCTGACTTTC.

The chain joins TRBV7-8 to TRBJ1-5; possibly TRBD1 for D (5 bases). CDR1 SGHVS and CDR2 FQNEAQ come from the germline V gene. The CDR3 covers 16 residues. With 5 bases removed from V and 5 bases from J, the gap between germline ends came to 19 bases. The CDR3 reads CASSLGLGQGDQPQHF. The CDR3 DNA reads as TGTGCCAGCAGCCTAGGGTTGGGGCAGGGCGATCAGCCCCAGCATTTT.

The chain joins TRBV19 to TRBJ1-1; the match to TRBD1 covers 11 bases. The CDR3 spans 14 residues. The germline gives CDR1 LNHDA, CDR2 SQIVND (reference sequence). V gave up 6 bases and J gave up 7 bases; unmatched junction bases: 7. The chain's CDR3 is CASRKGQGVVEAFF. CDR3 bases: TGTGCCAGTAGGAAGGGACAGGGGGTAGTTGAAGCTTTCTTT.

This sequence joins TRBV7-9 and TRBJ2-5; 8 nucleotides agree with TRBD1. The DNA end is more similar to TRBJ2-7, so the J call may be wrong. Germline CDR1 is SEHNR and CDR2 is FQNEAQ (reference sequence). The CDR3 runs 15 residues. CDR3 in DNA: TGTGCCAGCAGCAGAGTACAGGGGGGTTTCTACGAGCAGTACTTC. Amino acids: CASSRVQGGFYEQYF.

CDR3 protein: CASSLEQGGQPQHF. The CDR3 region has the DNA TGTGCCAGCAGTTTAGAACAGGGAGGGCAGCCCCAGCATTTT. This rearrangement joins TRBV27 to TRBJ1-5; possible D gene TRBD1, 6 bases. V lost 2 bases, J lost 7 bases, and 12 bases lay in between. The CDR3 is 14 amino acids. In germline, CDR1 is MNHEY, CDR2 SMNVEV (reference sequence).

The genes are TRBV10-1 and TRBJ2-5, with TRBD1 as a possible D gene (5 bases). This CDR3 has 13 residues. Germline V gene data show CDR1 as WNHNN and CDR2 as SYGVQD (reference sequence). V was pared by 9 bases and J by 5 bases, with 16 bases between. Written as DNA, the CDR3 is TGCGCCAGGATTCCCCAGGGTTCCGAGACCCAGTACTTC. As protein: CARIPQGSETQYF.

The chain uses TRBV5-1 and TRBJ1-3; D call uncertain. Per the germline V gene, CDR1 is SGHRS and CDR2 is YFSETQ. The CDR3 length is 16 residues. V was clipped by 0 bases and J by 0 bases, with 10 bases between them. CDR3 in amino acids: CASSLAVGISGNTIYF. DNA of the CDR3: TGCGCCAGCAGCTTGGCTGTGGGCATCTCTGGAAACACCATATATTTT. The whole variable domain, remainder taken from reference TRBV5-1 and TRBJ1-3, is KAGVTQTPRYLIKTRGQQVTLSCSPISGHRSVSWYQQTPGQGLQFLFEYFSETQRNKGNFPGRFSGRQFSNSRSEMNVSTLELGDSALYLCASSLAVGISGNTIYFGEGSWLTVV.

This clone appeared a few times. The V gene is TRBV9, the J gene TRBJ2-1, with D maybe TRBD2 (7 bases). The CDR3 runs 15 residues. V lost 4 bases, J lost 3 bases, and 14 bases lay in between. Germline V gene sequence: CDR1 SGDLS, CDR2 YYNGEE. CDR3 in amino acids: CASSTAGDNYNEQFF. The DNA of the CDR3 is TGTGCCAGCAGCACCGCGGGGGACAACTACAATGAGCAGTTCTTC.

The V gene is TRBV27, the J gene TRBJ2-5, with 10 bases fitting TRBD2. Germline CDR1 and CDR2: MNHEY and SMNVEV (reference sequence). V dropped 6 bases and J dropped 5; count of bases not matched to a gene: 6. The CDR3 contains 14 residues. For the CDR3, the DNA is TGTGCCAGCAGGGGTAGCGGGGGGACGGAGACCCAGTACTTC. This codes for CASRGSGGTETQYF.

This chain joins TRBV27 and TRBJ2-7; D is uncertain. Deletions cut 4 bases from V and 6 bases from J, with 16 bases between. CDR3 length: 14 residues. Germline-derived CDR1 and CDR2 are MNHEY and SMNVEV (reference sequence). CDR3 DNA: TGTGCCAGCAGTTCCCACCTATTACCCGGCGAGCAGTACTTC. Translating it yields CASSSHLLPGEQYF.